Below are 10 T cell receptor beta chains sequenced from a single sample in a study of control samples from healthy donors and cancer patients. Repertoires were generated with immunoSEQ multiplex PCR, while TCRdb's copy carries only in-frame clones and drops some. The sample shows over 120,000 clones, roughly 94% of them seen only once. The sequencing sample was made of PBMCs. All receptors derive from a man aged 55 to 70 with colorectal cancer.

This sequence joins TRBV24-1 and TRBJ2-1, with D possibly matching TRBD2 (7 bases). The CDR3 has 17 residues. Trimming took off 4 bases at V and 1 base at J, with 16 bases between the two ends. Germline V CDR1 and CDR2: KGHDR, SFDVKD. For the CDR3, the DNA is TGTGCCACCAGTGACCATCCCGCGGGGGCTTCCTACAATGAGCAGTTCTTC. Its translation: CATSDHPAGASYNEQFF.

The rearrangement uses TRBV18 and TRBJ1-2, with D uncertain. CDR1 is KGHSH, CDR2 LQKENI, per germline. Trimming cost V 3 bases and J 2 bases, with 16 bases left between them. This CDR3 is 16 amino acids long. For the CDR3, the DNA is TGTGCCAGCTCACCCGCCAGCAGTCTCATAAACTATGGCTACACCTTC. This encodes CASSPASSLINYGYTF.

The rearrangement joins TRBV1 to TRBJ2-3; the D call TRBD2 from the table was never checked on the DNA. TRBV1 corresponds to a pseudogene. This CDR3 region has 17 residues. The CDR3 DNA sequence: TGCACCAGCAGCCAGGGACTAGACCCCCAGTCAGCAGATACGCAGTATTTT. Translation gives CTSSQGLDPQSADTQYF.

The CDR3 spells CASSLFRGEETQYF. The CDR3 DNA reads TGTGCCAGCAGCTTATTTCGGGGGGAAGAGACCCAGTACTTC. This chain links TRBV7-2 with TRBJ2-5; 7 bases map to TRBD2. The trim removed 2 bases at V and 3 bases at J, leaving 3 bases unmatched. In germline, CDR1 is SGHTA, CDR2 FQGNSA. This CDR3 spans 14 amino acids.

The CDR3 DNA reads as TGTGCCAGCCGTATCAGGGCGACTGGGGCCAACGTCCTGACTTTC. Its protein product is CASRIRATGANVLTF. The rearrangement uses TRBV2 and TRBJ2-6, with D perhaps matching TRBD1 (5 bases). The length of the CDR3 is 15 residues. The germline V gene encodes CDR1 SNHLY and CDR2 FYNNEI. V gave up 8 bases and J gave up 2 bases, with 13 bases separating them.

V gene TRBV6-5 combines with J gene TRBJ1-1; D unresolved. Germline values: CDR1 MNHEY, CDR2 SVGAGI. The CDR3 runs 13 residues. V gave up 6 bases and J gave up 1 base, with 9 bases separating them. CDR3 protein: CASSGVRNTEAFF. The DNA of the CDR3 is TGTGCCAGCAGCGGGGTAAGGAACACTGAAGCTTTCTTT.

The V and J genes are TRBV19 and TRBJ1-5; D uncertain. Germline lookup yields CDR1 LNHDA and CDR2 SQIVND (reference sequence). The CDR3 has 16 residues. Deletions cut 1 base from V and 3 bases from J, with 13 bases between. The CDR3 DNA follows: TGTGCCAGTAGTATAGTCGGCAGCACCTACAATCAGCCCCAGCATTTT. Encoded protein: CASSIVGSTYNQPQHF.

V and J are TRBV2 and TRBJ1-1; D gene unclear. Germline CDR1 and CDR2: SNHLY and FYNNEI. Trimming pared 6 bases from V and 0 bases from J, leaving 11 bases between. CDR3 length equals 14 residues. CDR3 in amino acids: CASRGGRVNTEAFF. In DNA form, the CDR3 reads TGTGCCAGCAGAGGAGGGAGGGTGAACACTGAAGCTTTCTTT. Drawing the rest from reference TRBV2 and TRBJ1-1, the complete variable domain is EPEVTQTPSHQVTQMGQEVILRCVPISNHLYFYWYRQILGQKVEFLVSFYNNEISEKSEIFDDQFSVERPDGSNFTLKIRSTKLEDSAMYFCASRGGRVNTEAFFGQGTRLTVV.

This clone was seen only a few times. The rearrangement uses TRBV12-3 or TRBV12-4 and TRBJ1-2; maybe TRBD1 (6 bases). The CDR3 sequence is 12 residues long. The V and J ends lost 6 bases and 2 bases respectively, with 7 bases between them. CDR3 nucleotide sequence: TGTGCCAGCAGCCAGGGGAACTATGGCTACACCTTC. Residues: CASSQGNYGYTF.

The chain employs TRBV6-5 and TRBJ2-2; no definite D call. CDR1 is MNHEY and CDR2 is SVGAGI in the germline V gene. Deletions cut 2 bases from V and 6 bases from J, with 10 bases between. This CDR3 is 14 amino acids long. CDR3 loop: CASSYPRGAGELFF. As DNA, the CDR3 is TGTGCCAGCAGTTACCCACGAGGTGCCGGGGAGCTGTTTTTT.